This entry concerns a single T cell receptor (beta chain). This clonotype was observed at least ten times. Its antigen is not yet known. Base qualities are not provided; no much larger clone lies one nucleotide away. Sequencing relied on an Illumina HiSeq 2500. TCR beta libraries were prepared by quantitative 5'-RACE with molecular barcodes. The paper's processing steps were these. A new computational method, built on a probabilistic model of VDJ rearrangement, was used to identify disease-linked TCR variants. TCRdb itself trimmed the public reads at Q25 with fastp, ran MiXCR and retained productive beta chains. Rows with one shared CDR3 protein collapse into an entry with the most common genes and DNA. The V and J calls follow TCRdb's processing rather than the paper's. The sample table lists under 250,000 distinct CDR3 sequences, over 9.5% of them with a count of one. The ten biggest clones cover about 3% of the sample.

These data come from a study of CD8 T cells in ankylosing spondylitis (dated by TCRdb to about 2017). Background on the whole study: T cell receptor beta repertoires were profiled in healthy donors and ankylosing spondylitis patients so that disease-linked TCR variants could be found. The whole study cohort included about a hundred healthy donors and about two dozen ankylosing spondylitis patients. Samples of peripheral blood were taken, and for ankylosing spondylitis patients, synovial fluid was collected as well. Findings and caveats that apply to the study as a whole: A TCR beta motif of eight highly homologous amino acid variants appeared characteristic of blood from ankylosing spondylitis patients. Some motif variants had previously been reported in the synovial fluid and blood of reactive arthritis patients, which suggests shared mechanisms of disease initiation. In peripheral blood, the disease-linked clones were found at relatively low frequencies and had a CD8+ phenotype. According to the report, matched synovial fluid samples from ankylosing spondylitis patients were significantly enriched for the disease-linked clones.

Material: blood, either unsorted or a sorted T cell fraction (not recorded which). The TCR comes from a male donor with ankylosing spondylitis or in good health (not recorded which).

The CDR3 corresponds to CASSYGWGGKADTQYF. The sequence in DNA is TGTGCCAGCAGTTACGGTTGGGGGGGTAAAGCAGATACGCAGTATTTT. The chain is made from TRBV6-5 and TRBJ2-3, with 7 bases in between that match TRBD2. CDR1 and CDR2, looked up from the germline V gene, are MNHEY and SVGAGI. The CDR3 sequence holds 16 residues, the cysteine and phenylalanine included. CDR3 DNA only is kept here, 48 bases in frame from base 1. Germline trimming amounts to 2 bases on V and 4 bases on J, with 9 as the count of junction bases outside the gene matches.